This is a list of T cell receptor beta chains from one sample in a study of blood T cell repertoires in COVID-19. Some clones are missing from TCRdb's copy, which holds only in-frame ones; the method was immunoSEQ multiplex PCR. The sample includes under 150,000 clones, approximately 80% of them seen just once. Sequenced: peripheral blood. These receptors were collected from a human donor in a cohort sampled during active COVID-19. CDR3s include the opening cysteine and the closing phenylalanine or tryptophan.

V,J,CDR3
TRBV14,TRBJ1-2,CASSPRQGNGYTF
TRBV7-2,TRBJ2-1,CASSLEAGGSNEQFF
TRBV19,TRBJ2-7,CASSSTGTAPYEQYF
TRBV4-1,TRBJ2-4,CASSPRGGLVNIQYF
TRBV6-2/TRBV6-3,TRBJ2-2,CASSWLPTGELFF
TRBV5-4,TRBJ2-3,CASSWAGATDTQYF
TRBV11-2,TRBJ2-5,CASSSLRTAPNF
TRBV6-4,TRBJ2-1,CASSVNGGGPYNEQFF
TRBV11-1,TRBJ2-7,CASSPWRAGHEQYF
TRBV19,TRBJ2-3,CASSSWTGNTDTQYF
TRBV19,TRBJ1-4,CASSISGGEKLFF
TRBV3-1/TRBV3-2,TRBJ1-6,CASSQDLVSTGSSYNSPLHF
TRBV6-5,TRBJ1-5,CASSPVRVSNQPQHF
TRBV3-1/TRBV3-2,TRBJ1-1,CASSQGGQLATEAFF
TRBV6-2/TRBV6-3,TRBJ2-2,CASIPADKRVTGELFF
TRBV6-2/TRBV6-3,TRBJ2-3,CASSTGGWSTDTQYF
TRBV9,TRBJ2-2,CASSVGHNTGELFF
TRBV5-5,TRBJ1-2,CASSSHRGRNYGYTF
TRBV7-2,TRBJ2-2,CASSLLAGGGELFF
TRBV5-1,TRBJ2-7,CASSLDGHSYEQYF
TRBV7-7,TRBJ2-2,CASSPGTTNTGELFF
TRBV5-4,TRBJ2-2,CASSLARSGELFF
TRBV2,TRBJ2-6,CASSAYRGNVLTF
TRBV19,TRBJ2-7,CASSIVGQGGSYEQYF
TRBV6-1,TRBJ1-2,CASSEREFNLRGYTF
TRBV7-2,TRBJ2-2,CASSTRQGRVGELFF
TRBV15,TRBJ2-1,CATSRPKEGLFF
TRBV28,TRBJ2-5,CASSSYVLRGLETQYF
TRBV19,TRBJ2-7,CASSPGQGRVHEQYF
TRBV6-4,TRBJ2-3,CASSDGQAHVDTQYF
TRBV27,TRBJ2-7,CASSFLWTDSYEQYF
TRBV7-9,TRBJ2-7,CASSTQRYEQYF
TRBV19,TRBJ2-1,CASSIGLAGDEQFF
TRBV6-5,TRBJ2-3,CASRTSGGAFGTQYF
TRBV7-3,TRBJ2-7,CASSAGTARDEQYF
TRBV9,TRBJ2-3,CASSASASTDTQYF
TRBV6-6,TRBJ1-5,CASSQLLGGSQPQHF
TRBV23-1,TRBJ2-7,CASSQLQRYEQYF
TRBV7-2,TRBJ1-1,CASSSYLKTGLGTEAFF
TRBV28,TRBJ1-2,CASSFQGLFGGYTF
TRBV12-5,TRBJ2-2,CASGLSLAGGLDTGELFF
TRBV2,TRBJ2-5,CASTLQGKETQYF
TRBV27,TRBJ1-5,CASKGLYSNQPQHF
TRBV12-2,TRBJ1-5,CASRLEIVCWNQPQHF
TRBV19,TRBJ1-3,CASRTDSYSGNTIYF
TRBV9,TRBJ2-5,CASSVQGGRETQYF
TRBV29-1,TRBJ1-1,CSVYTPPLTGKKSEAFF
TRBV19,TRBJ2-3,CASSSRGAGNTDTQYF
TRBV7-2,TRBJ1-1,CASSLGQGNTEAFF
TRBV20-1,TRBJ2-7,CSASGQFYEQYF
TRBV12-3/TRBV12-4,TRBJ1-6,CASKESPSPLHF
TRBV7-9,TRBJ2-1,CASSLESVAGLFF
TRBV5-1,TRBJ2-3,CASSRGPGTDTQYF
TRBV6-6,TRBJ2-7,CASSSLGASGRYEQYF
TRBV7-8,TRBJ1-1,CASSRTGDTEAFF
TRBV28,TRBJ1-2,CASSRNVDRRGGYTF
TRBV11-3,TRBJ2-2,CASSSVTGGIGELFF
TRBV24-1,TRBJ1-2,CATSDFQGYYTF
TRBV6-5,TRBJ1-1,CASRRGQENTEAFF
TRBV19,TRBJ1-4,CASSPSGTGSSEKLFF